The rows below give T cell receptor beta chains drawn from one sample of a study of control samples from healthy donors and cancer patients. The data were produced by immunoSEQ multiplex PCR, yet TCRdb's version contains in-frame clones alone and is incomplete. The table has around 5,100 clones, about 83% seen once. Sequencing was performed on formalin-fixed, paraffin-embedded tissue. The receptors stem from a female donor with lung cancer. Each CDR3 is given with its conserved first and last residue. D genes are given only for firm matches. Clone sizes are given selectively: once, few, many, or a class where the clone is expanded.

V gene: TRBV20-1; clone size: NA; J gene: TRBJ2-5; D gene: NA; CDR3 protein: CSELGKETQYF; CDR3 DNA: TGCAGTGAGTTGGGAAAAGAGACCCAGTACTTC
V gene: TRBV3-1/TRBV3-2; clone size: NA; J gene: TRBJ2-1; D gene: NA; CDR3 protein: CASSQGSYNEQFF; CDR3 DNA: TGTGCCAGCAGCCAAGGTTCTTACAATGAGCAGTTCTTC
V gene: TRBV11-2; clone size: NA; J gene: TRBJ2-7; D gene: NA; CDR3 protein: CASRSGLHVTYEQYF; CDR3 DNA: TGTGCCAGCAGATCGGGACTGCATGTTACGTACGAGCAGTACTTC
V gene: TRBV11-2; clone size: few; J gene: TRBJ2-7; D gene: NA; CDR3 protein: CASSPDRDVSSYEQYF; CDR3 DNA: TGTGCCAGCAGCCCGGATCGGGACGTTAGCTCCTACGAGCAGTACTTC
V gene: TRBV14; clone size: NA; J gene: TRBJ2-7; D gene: NA; CDR3 protein: CASSHLGTVGYEQYF; CDR3 DNA: TGTGCCAGCAGCCACTTGGGGACGGTGGGCTACGAGCAGTACTTC
V gene: TRBV12-3/TRBV12-4; clone size: NA; J gene: TRBJ1-6; D gene: NA; CDR3 protein: CASSLSYNSPLHF; CDR3 DNA: TGTGCCAGCAGTTTATCCTATAATTCACCCCTCCACTTT
V gene: TRBV12-3/TRBV12-4; clone size: NA; J gene: TRBJ2-3; D gene: NA; CDR3 protein: CASRVGPDTQYF; CDR3 DNA: TGTGCCAGCAGGGTGGGCCCAGATACGCAGTATTTT
V gene: TRBV4-2; clone size: NA; J gene: TRBJ1-1; D gene: NA; CDR3 protein: CVSSQDGGNTEAFF; CDR3 DNA: TGTGTCAGCAGCCAAGACGGAGGGAACACTGAAGCTTTCTTT
V gene: TRBV7-9; clone size: few; J gene: TRBJ1-6; D gene: TRBD1; CDR3 protein: CASSTGQGSSPLHF; CDR3 DNA: TGTGCCAGCAGCACGGGACAGGGCTCTTCACCCCTCCACTTT
V gene: TRBV7-2; clone size: NA; J gene: TRBJ2-2; D gene: NA; CDR3 protein: CASSLLGGELFF; CDR3 DNA: TGTGCCAGCAGCTTACTAGGCGGGGAGCTGTTTTTT
V gene: TRBV15; clone size: NA; J gene: TRBJ2-1; D gene: NA; CDR3 protein: CATSRDDEQFF; CDR3 DNA: TGTGCCACCAGCCGAGATGATGAGCAGTTCTTC
V gene: TRBV6-4; clone size: NA; J gene: TRBJ1-6; D gene: NA; CDR3 protein: CASKQTPLHF; CDR3 DNA: TGTGCCAGCAAACAAACACCCCTCCACTTT
V gene: TRBV28; clone size: once; J gene: TRBJ2-7; D gene: NA; CDR3 protein: CASTSHGPGSYEQYF; CDR3 DNA: TGTGCCAGCACTTCCCATGGCCCAGGGTCCTACGAGCAGTACTTC
V gene: TRBV7-8; clone size: NA; J gene: TRBJ2-7; D gene: TRBD2; CDR3 protein: CASSIELAGVGEQYF; CDR3 DNA: TGTGCCAGCAGCATTGAACTAGCGGGAGTTGGCGAGCAGTACTTC
V gene: TRBV9; clone size: once; J gene: TRBJ2-1; D gene: TRBD1; CDR3 protein: CASSLQGAEHNEQFF; CDR3 DNA: TGTGCCAGCAGTCTACAGGGGGCCGAGCACAATGAGCAGTTCTTC
V gene: TRBV5-4; clone size: once; J gene: TRBJ2-3; D gene: TRBD2; CDR3 protein: CASSPTSSYDTQYF; CDR3 DNA: TGTGCCAGCAGCCCGACTAGCAGCTATGATACGCAGTATTTT
V gene: TRBV14; clone size: NA; J gene: TRBJ2-1; D gene: NA; CDR3 protein: CASSQGERRFF; CDR3 DNA: TGTGCCAGCAGCCAAGGCGAGAGACGGTTCTTC
V gene: TRBV14; clone size: NA; J gene: TRBJ2-3; D gene: NA; CDR3 protein: CASSQNPTDTQYF; CDR3 DNA: TGTGCCAGCAGCCAGAATCCCACAGATACGCAGTATTTT
V gene: TRBV27; clone size: NA; J gene: TRBJ2-1; D gene: NA; CDR3 protein: CASSLDYEEQFF; CDR3 DNA: TGTGCCAGCAGTTTAGACTACGAGGAGCAGTTCTTC
V gene: TRBV11-3; clone size: NA; J gene: TRBJ1-6; D gene: NA; CDR3 protein: CASSPRRNSPLHF; CDR3 DNA: TGTGCCAGCAGCCCCCGACGGAATTCACCCCTCCACTTT
V gene: TRBV2; clone size: NA; J gene: TRBJ2-5; D gene: NA; CDR3 protein: CASSEGPETQYF; CDR3 DNA: TGTGCCAGCAGTGAAGGCCCCGAGACCCAGTACTTC
V gene: TRBV18; clone size: NA; J gene: TRBJ2-1; D gene: NA; CDR3 protein: CASSQTRDNEQFF; CDR3 DNA: TGTGCCAGCTCACAGACCCGTGACAATGAGCAGTTCTTC
V gene: TRBV12-3/TRBV12-4; clone size: NA; J gene: TRBJ1-2; D gene: TRBD1; CDR3 protein: CASSTGVRGYTF; CDR3 DNA: TGTGCCAGCAGCACAGGGGTCCGGGGCTACACCTTC